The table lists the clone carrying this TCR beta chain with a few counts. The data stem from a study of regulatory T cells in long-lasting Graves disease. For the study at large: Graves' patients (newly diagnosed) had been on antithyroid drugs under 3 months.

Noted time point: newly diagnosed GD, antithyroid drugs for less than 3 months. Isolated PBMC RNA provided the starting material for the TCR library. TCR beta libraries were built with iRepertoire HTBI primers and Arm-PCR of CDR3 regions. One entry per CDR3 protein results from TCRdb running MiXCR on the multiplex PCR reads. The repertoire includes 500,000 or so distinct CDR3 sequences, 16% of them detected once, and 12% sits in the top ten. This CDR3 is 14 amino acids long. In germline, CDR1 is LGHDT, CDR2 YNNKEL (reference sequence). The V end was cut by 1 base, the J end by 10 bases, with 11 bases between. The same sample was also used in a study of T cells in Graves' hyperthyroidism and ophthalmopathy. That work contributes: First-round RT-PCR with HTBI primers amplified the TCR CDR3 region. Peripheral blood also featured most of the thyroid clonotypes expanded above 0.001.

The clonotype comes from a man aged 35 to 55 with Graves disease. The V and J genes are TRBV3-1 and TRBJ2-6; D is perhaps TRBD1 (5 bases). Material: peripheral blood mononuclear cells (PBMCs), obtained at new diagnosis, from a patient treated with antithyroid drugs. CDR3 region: CASSQAPTDNVLTF. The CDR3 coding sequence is TGTGCCAGCAGCCAAGCTCCGACAGATAACGTCCTGACTTTC.